This T cell receptor beta chain was recorded in a study of CD8 T cells in ankylosing spondylitis. General study results and limits: Clones tied to disease were said to be significantly enriched in matched ankylosing spondylitis synovial fluid. Ankylosing spondylitis blood appeared to be characterized by a TCR beta motif of roughly eight highly homologous variants.

Worth noting for this clonotype: Its antigen is still unknown.

TCRdb re-called the 5' RACE reads through MiXCR, storing one row per CDR3 protein. The table shows around 150,000 distinct CDR3 sequences, with approximately 44% occurring only once. Specimen: synovial fluid, either unsorted or a sorted T cell fraction (not recorded which). This sequence originates from a male donor with ankylosing spondylitis.

The CDR3 nucleotides read TGTGCCAGCAGCGTAGGGGGCGCGGTCCAAGAGACCCAGTACTTC. Translated, it gives CASSVGGAVQETQYF. The chain carries TRBV9 and TRBJ2-5, with D maybe TRBD1 (5 bases). The CDR3 loop spans 15 amino acids. V gave up 0 bases and J gave up 1 base, with 10 bases separating them. The germline gives CDR1 SGDLS, CDR2 YYNGEE.